This T cell receptor (beta chain) was obtained from a study of sequential checkpoint blockade in melanoma. Overall study context: After nivolumab or ipilimumab alone, over 20 patients had week-13 rebiopsies.

The CDR3 consists of 14 residues. Germline V lookup: CDR1 SGHRS, CDR2 YFSETQ. V lost 4 bases and J lost 0, with 8 bases in between. TCRdb's copy holds only in-frame clones and misses some; the assay was immunoSEQ multiplex PCR. The sample yields just over 20,000 clones, 27% seen once. Treatment denoted: randomized to nivolumab then ipilimumab (arm A) or the reverse (arm B). V and J are TRBV5-1 and TRBJ1-3; D ambiguous. Here the sequenced sample was tumor tissue (inferred from file names), taken from a patient given nivolumab and ipilimumab in sequence. This TCR came from a human donor with melanoma. The chain's CDR3 is CASSLVGSGNTIYF. The CDR3 nucleotides are TGCGCCAGCAGCCTTGTGGGCTCTGGAAACACCATATATTTT.